The 26 T cell receptor beta chains below were found in one sample sequenced in a study of immune heterogeneity within non-small cell lung tumors. Bulk tumor genomic DNA (around 600 ng per sample) served as template. Several biopsies per primary tumor were taken during surgery, spaced as far apart as possible. The patients were newly diagnosed with non-small cell lung cancer, had not been treated, and had curative surgery. Amplifying TCR beta CDR3 involved multiplex PCR carried out with 32 V and 13 J primers. MiXCR, run by TCRdb on the multiplex PCR reads, gives a single entry per CDR3 protein. The sample comprises about 20,000 distinct CDR3 sequences, 25% to 35% of which are singletons, and roughly 4.2% rests with the top ten. The sample comprised lung tumor tissue. All receptors derive from a man aged 35 to 55 with non-small cell lung cancer.

This clonotype was seen ten or more times. This sequence joins TRBV30 and TRBJ1-6; D may be TRBD1 (5 bases). CDR3 length: 14 amino acids. The germline V gene encodes CDR1 GTSNPN and CDR2 SVGIG (reference sequence). V lost 4 bases to trimming and J lost 5 bases, with 12 bases between them. This CDR3 is CAWTADTHNSPLHF. CDR3 nucleotides: TGTGCCTGGACGGCGGACACTCATAATTCACCCCTCCACTTT.

The chain carries TRBV18 and TRBJ2-1, with no clear D. The CDR3 contains 12 residues. Germline V gene data show CDR1 as KGHSH and CDR2 as LQKENI. The ends were cut back, 2 bases at V and 8 bases at J, with 7 bases in the middle. The CDR3 sequence: CASSPGAYEQFF. The CDR3 nucleotides read TGTGCCAGCTCACCAGGAGCATATGAGCAGTTCTTC.

On this clonotype itself: With a much larger clone just one base away, this may be a read error. The chain couples TRBV27 to TRBJ2-7; D is undetermined. CDR3 length equals 15 residues. Germline CDR1 MNHEY, CDR2 SMNVEV (reference sequence). Trimming cost V 1 base and J 3 bases, with 13 bases left between them. Here the CDR3 DNA reads TGTGCCAGCAGTTTATTAGGATTATCCCTCTACGAGCAGTACTTC. It codes for CASSLLGLSLYEQYF.

V gene TRBV11-3 combines with J gene TRBJ2-1; 7 nucleotides match TRBD2. CDR1 is SGHNT, CDR2 YENEEA, per germline. The V segment lost 2 bases and the J segment 0 bases; nucleotides outside the gene matches: 1. The CDR3 has 15 residues. CDR3 DNA sequence: TGTGCCAGCAGCTTACTAGCGGTCTCCTACAATGAGCAGTTCTTC. Protein product: CASSLLAVSYNEQFF.

The V gene is TRBV11-2, the J gene TRBJ2-3, with 8 nucleotides matching TRBD2. Per the germline V gene, CDR1 is SGHAT and CDR2 is FQNNGV. The V gene end was trimmed by 1 base and the J gene end by 9 bases; junction bases not matched to a gene: 9. This CDR3 is built from 15 residues. CDR3 amino acids: CASSLALGLAHTQYF. The CDR3, as DNA: TGTGCCAGCAGCTTAGCCCTCGGACTAGCTCACACGCAGTATTTT.

V usage is TRBV5-6 and J usage is TRBJ2-6; D remains unclear. The CDR3 is 14 amino acids. V was pared by 6 bases and J by 0 bases, with 7 bases between. Germline V gene sequence: CDR1 SGHDT, CDR2 YYEEEE. The CDR3 protein is CASIVYSGANVLTF. As DNA, the CDR3 is TGTGCCAGCATCGTCTACTCTGGGGCCAACGTCCTGACTTTC.

The chain recombines TRBV4-1 with TRBJ1-3; TRBD1 is a possible D gene (6 bases). CDR3 size: 17 residues. CDR1 and CDR2 from the germline V gene are MGHRA and YSYEKL. Trimming took 4 bases from V and 4 from J, leaving 20 bases between them. CDR3 residues: CASSLNRDIGPGNTIYF. CDR3 DNA sequence: TGCGCCAGCAGCCTAAACCGGGACATAGGCCCAGGAAACACCATATATTTT.

This clonotype was detected a few times. J is TRBJ2-2 and V is TRBV10-3; 8 bases fit TRBD1. V trimming: 6 bases; J trimming: 2 bases; junction bases outside the gene matches: 8. Germline V gene data show CDR1 as ENHRY and CDR2 as SYGVKD. The CDR3 loop spans 16 amino acids. The CDR3 coding sequence is TGTGCCATCAGCCCTCCACAGGGGGTTAACACCGGGGAGCTGTTTTTT. Residues: CAISPPQGVNTGELFF.

Only a few counts were recorded for this clonotype. The chain joins TRBV7-9 to TRBJ1-2; D not resolved. From germline, CDR1 is SEHNR and CDR2 FQNEAQ (reference sequence). The CDR3 is made up of 12 amino acids. Trimming shortened V by 8 bases and J by 8 bases, and 15 bases separated the two germline ends. The chain's CDR3 is CASLEREGGYTF. CDR3 DNA sequence: TGTGCCAGCTTAGAGAGGGAGGGCGGCTACACCTTC.

This clonotype showed up many times. The chain employs TRBV24-1 and TRBJ1-2; D call uncertain. This CDR3 spans 14 amino acids. The germline V gene encodes CDR1 KGHDR and CDR2 SFDVKD. V dropped 3 bases and J dropped 3 bases, with 10 bases sitting between them. The CDR3 DNA reads TGTGCCACCAGTGATAAATCGGGGTACTATGGCTACACCTTC. Protein sequence: CATSDKSGYYGYTF.

Concerning this clonotype: At one boundary the junction diverges from the germline segment, which might be a read error. The chain combines TRBV7-8 with TRBJ2-1, with D maybe TRBD2 (6 bases). The CDR3 contains 16 residues. Germline-derived CDR1 and CDR2 are SGHVS and FQNEAQ. Here the CDR3 reads CASSLGAGSSNNEQFF. As DNA, the CDR3 is TGTGCCAGCAGCTTAGGGGCGGGGAGCTCCAACAATGAGCAGTTCTTC.

This clonotype rates as medium-sized. V gene TRBV6-5 combines with J gene TRBJ1-2; no clear D. V was clipped by 0 bases and J by 4 bases, with 9 bases between them. The CDR3 runs to 14 residues. Germline V gene lookup returns CDR1 MNHEY and CDR2 SVGAGI. CDR3 in DNA: TGTGCCAGCAGTTACTCGGCAGGACCCTATGGCTACACCTTC. It yields the protein CASSYSAGPYGYTF.

This clonotype showed up just a few times. The rearrangement uses TRBV6-2 or TRBV6-3 and TRBJ1-2; the D gene is possibly TRBD1 (6 bases). This CDR3 contains 13 residues. Between the trimmed V and J ends, which lost 6 bases and 4 bases, there was a span of 12 bases. Germline lookup yields CDR1 MNHEY and CDR2 SVGEGT. The CDR3 DNA follows: TGTGCCAGCAGGAAGGACAGTATCTATGGCTACACCTTC. This gives the protein CASRKDSIYGYTF.

The J gene is TRBJ2-3, the V gene TRBV19, with D perhaps matching TRBD1 or TRBD2 (5 bases each). CDR1 and CDR2 from the germline V gene are LNHDA and SQIVND (reference sequence). V dropped 5 bases and J dropped 1 base, with 19 bases sitting between them. CDR3 length: 17 residues. Written as DNA, the CDR3 is TGTGCCAGTAGTCCCGCAGCCCGGGTGGGGGGCACAGATACGCAGTATTTT. Translated: CASSPAARVGGTDTQYF.

Regarding this clonotype: Given a much more abundant clone one base away, this may be a read error. The chain joins TRBV30 to TRBJ2-4; tentatively, D is TRBD1 (6 bases). This CDR3 contains 12 residues. CDR1 and CDR2 (germline): GTSNPN, SVGIG (reference sequence). V was clipped by 3 bases and J by 10 bases, with 13 bases between them. In DNA form, the CDR3 reads TGTGCCTGGAGCTTACAGGGTAAAATTCAGTACTTC. It specifies CAWSLQGKIQYF.

The rearrangement uses TRBV3-1 and TRBJ2-2; TRBD2 matches 8 bases. Looked up from germline, CDR1 is LGHDT and CDR2 is YNNKEL (reference sequence). The CDR3 has 17 residues. V dropped 2 bases and J dropped 2; count of bases not matched to a gene: 7. The CDR3 region has the DNA TGTGCCAGCAGCCAAAATCTCGGGAGGGCCAACACCGGGGAGCTGTTTTTT. This codes for CASSQNLGRANTGELFF.

This clonotype has ten or more counts. The V gene is TRBV6-1, the J gene TRBJ1-4; D is unclear. Germline V gives CDR1 MNHNS, CDR2 SASEGT. The V and J ends lost 3 bases and 0 bases respectively, with 11 bases between them. This CDR3 spans 16 amino acids. CDR3 sequence: CASSEGLETTNEKLFF. In DNA form, the CDR3 reads TGTGCCAGCAGTGAGGGCCTCGAAACAACTAATGAAAAACTGTTTTTT.

V is TRBV20-1 and J is TRBJ2-1; perhaps D is TRBD1 or TRBD2 (5 bases each). The CDR3 runs 15 residues. With 2 bases removed from V and 4 bases from J, the gap between germline ends came to 15 bases. Germline CDR1 DFQATT, CDR2 SNEGSKA (reference sequence). The CDR3, as DNA: TGCAGTGCTAGAACCCCGGCCAGGGAGTACAATGAGCAGTTCTTC. It yields the protein CSARTPAREYNEQFF.

There are a few counts of this clonotype. The V and J genes are TRBV9 and TRBJ1-1; maybe TRBD1 (6 bases). Germline CDR1 reads SGDLS; CDR2 reads YYNGEE. V gave up 3 bases and J gave up 3 bases, with 12 bases separating them. The CDR3 extends over 14 amino acids. In DNA form, the CDR3 reads TGTGCCAGCAGCGCACAGGGTTTGGACACTGAAGCTTTCTTT. Translation gives CASSAQGLDTEAFF.

The table lists this clonotype with many counts. The gene calls are TRBV12-3 or TRBV12-4 and TRBJ2-1, with TRBD2 matching over 14 bases. The CDR3 sequence is 16 residues long. Germline trimming cut 5 bases from V and 6 bases from J; bases unmatched to any gene: 6. The CDR3 loop reads CASSRTSGRLSNEQFF. DNA of the CDR3: TGTGCCAGCAGTAGGACTAGCGGGAGGCTATCCAATGAGCAGTTCTTC.

This clonotype was seen many times. The chain couples TRBV30 to TRBJ1-2; D remains ambiguous. Germline V gene data show CDR1 as GTSNPN and CDR2 as SVGIG (reference sequence). V lost 3 bases and J 7 bases, leaving 15 bases between the germline ends. The CDR3 loop spans 13 amino acids. The CDR3: CAWSDQGLAGYTF. The CDR3 nucleotides are TGTGCCTGGAGCGATCAAGGTCTCGCTGGCTACACCTTC.

The rearrangement joins TRBV5-6 to TRBJ1-1, with D unresolved. Trimming took 0 bases from V and 1 from J, leaving 7 bases between them. The CDR3 is 14 amino acids. Looked up from germline, CDR1 is SGHDT and CDR2 is YYEEEE. CDR3 sequence reads: CASSLGGKNTEAFF. As DNA, the CDR3 is TGTGCCAGCAGCTTGGGTGGGAAGAACACTGAAGCTTTCTTT.

In the case of this clonotype: A clone one base away is much larger, so this may be a read error. V is TRBV4-3 and J is TRBJ2-7; D assignment may be TRBD1 or TRBD2 (5 bases each). Looked up from germline, CDR1 is LGHNA and CDR2 is YSLEER. The CDR3 is 15 residues long. Trimming removed 6 bases from V and 7 bases from J, with 22 bases in between. This chain's CDR3 is CASRQDRDAYREQYF. The DNA for the CDR3 is TGCGCCAGCAGACAGGACCGGGACGCTTATCGGGAGCAGTACTTC.

The chain joins TRBV7-3 to TRBJ2-7, with TRBD2 as a possible D gene (5 bases). The CDR3 contains 14 residues. Germline values: CDR1 SGHTA, CDR2 FQGTGA. The V end was cut by 8 bases, the J end by 3 bases, with 17 bases between. CDR3 in amino acids: CASLVRDRRYEQYF. CDR3 nucleotide sequence: TGTGCCAGCTTAGTCCGGGATCGGCGCTACGAGCAGTACTTC.

In its sample, this clonotype was seen a few times. The CDR3 here is CASRPRRSPGETQYF. Here the CDR3 DNA reads TGTGCCAGTAGACCGAGGCGGAGCCCTGGGGAGACCCAGTACTTC. The V gene is TRBV19, the J gene TRBJ2-5; D call uncertain. Germline values: CDR1 LNHDA, CDR2 SQIVND (reference sequence). CDR3 length: 15 residues. V was cut by 6 bases and J by 5 bases, with 19 bases left in between.

Comment on this clonotype: A read error is possible here, since a much larger clone lies one base away. The genes are TRBV5-1 and TRBJ1-2; TRBD1 aligns across 8 bases. Germline assignment: CDR1 SGHRS and CDR2 YFSETQ. CDR3 length equals 15 residues. The CDR3 sequence is CAGSSTGTGLYGYTF. DNA for the CDR3: TGCGCCGGCAGCTCGACCGGGACAGGTCTCTATGGCTACACCTTC. The full variable domain, with the rest looked up from reference TRBV5-1 and TRBJ1-2, is KAGVTQTPRYLIKTRGQQVTLSCSPISGHRSVSWYQQTPGQGLQFLFEYFSETQRNKGNFPGRFSGRQFSNSRSEMNVSTLELGDSALYLCAGSSTGTGLYGYTFGSGTRLTVV.